The present T cell receptor beta chain was sequenced within a study of blood T cell repertoires in COVID-19. The CDR3 extends over 12 amino acids. Trimming shortened V by 6 bases and J by 6 bases, and 11 bases separated the two germline ends. Using immunoSEQ multiplex PCR, the repertoire was profiled, and TCRdb retains in-frame clones only, with some absent. The data hold tens of thousands of clones, with less than 90% observed a single time. This chain uses TRBV12-3 or TRBV12-4 with TRBJ1-2, with a weak D call TRBD1 (6 bases). The sequence came from a woman aged 80 or older with acute or convalescent COVID-19. Source material: peripheral blood. The CDR3 loop is CASSFTGNGYTF. The CDR3 bases are TGTGCCAGCAGCTTCACAGGGAATGGCTACACCTTC.